This T cell receptor beta chain emerged from a study of T cells in Graves' hyperthyroidism and ophthalmopathy. General study results and limits: The majority of expanded thyroid clonotypes above 0.001 also appeared in blood.

Note on this clonotype: The antigen is not known.

Trimming pared 3 bases from V and 2 bases from J, leaving 13 bases between. The CDR3 loop spans 15 amino acids. Germline V gene sequence: CDR1 LNHDA, CDR2 SQIVND (reference sequence). There were TCR beta CDR3 regions amplified from RNA transcripts. Researchers ran a first-round RT-PCR on the TCR CDR3 using the HTBI primer set. TCRdb re-called the multiplex PCR reads with MiXCR, one entry per CDR3 protein. The table lists about 560,000 distinct CDR3 sequences, over 15% of them singletons. Diagnostic decisions used clinical symptoms, serum thyroxine and TRAb, thyroid ultrasound and orbital computed tomography.

The sequence derives from a woman under 30 with Graves' hyperthyroidism. Input material: blood. The J gene is TRBJ1-2, the V gene TRBV19, with D hard to call. The CDR3 loop reads CASSISRQDNYGYTF. The CDR3 bases are TGTGCCAGTAGTATTAGCAGGCAAGACAACTATGGCTACACCTTC. Complete variable domain (other parts from reference TRBV19 and TRBJ1-2): DGGITQSPKYLFRKEGQNVTLSCEQNLNHDAMYWYRQDPGQGLRLIYYSQIVNDFQKGDIAEGYSVSREKKESFPLTVTSAQKNPTAFYLCASSISRQDNYGYTFGSGTRLTVV.